Listed here are 32 T cell receptor beta chains from one sample, sequenced in a study of shared clonotypes between healthy human individuals. Selected positively for CCR7 and CD45RO-negative, naive CD8 cells excluded terminally differentiated effector memory CD45RA+ cells. Sequenced by immunoSEQ multiplex PCR; TCRdb stores in-frame clones only, minus some. The sample has millions of clones; less than 95% are singletons. Sequenced material: naive CD8+ T cells sorted from blood. The receptors derive from a man younger than 30 in good health.

This clone was seen once. V gene TRBV29-1 combines with J gene TRBJ2-1, with a weak D call TRBD2 (5 bases). Trimming cost V 7 bases and J 0 bases, with 13 bases left between them. The CDR3 length is 14 residues. Germline CDR1 SQVTM, CDR2 ANQGSEA. As DNA, the CDR3 is TGCAGCGCCACCGGGATCAGCTCCTACAATGAGCAGTTCTTC. Translating it yields CSATGISSYNEQFF.

The chain is built from TRBV27 and TRBJ1-1; no clear D. There are 13 residues in the CDR3. CDR1 and CDR2 from the germline V gene are MNHEY and SMNVEV (reference sequence). The V and J ends lost 0 bases and 10 bases respectively, with 12 bases between them. CDR3 nucleotide sequence: TGTGCCAGCAGTTTATCGATCGGGGTGGGAGCTTTCTTT. The encoded protein is CASSLSIGVGAFF.

This clone was seen a single time. The chain has TRBV19 and TRBJ2-2, with 10 positions matching TRBD2. Unmatched junction bases numbered 13, after V lost 3 bases and J lost 0 bases. Germline V lookup: CDR1 LNHDA, CDR2 SQIVND (reference sequence). The CDR3 has 20 amino acids. Here the CDR3 DNA reads TGTGCCAGTAGTATGTTCCCCCTAGCGGGGGATCAAACGAACACCGGGGAGCTGTTTTTT. Encoded protein: CASSMFPLAGDQTNTGELFF.

This clone occurred a few times. V and J are TRBV19 and TRBJ1-2; D not certain. The CDR3 is 10 amino acids. From germline, CDR1 is LNHDA and CDR2 SQIVND (reference sequence). V dropped 10 bases and J dropped 3 bases, with 6 bases sitting between them. For the CDR3, the DNA is TGTGCCACTCTAGACTATGGCTACACCTTC. Protein: CATLDYGYTF.

J is TRBJ2-7 and V is TRBV4-1; the D gene is possibly TRBD1 (5 bases). V was shortened by 4 bases and J by 5 bases, with 18 bases between the two germline ends. The CDR3 is 15 residues long. Germline values: CDR1 MGHRA, CDR2 YSYEKL. As DNA, the CDR3 is TGCGCCAGCAGCCTTCCTCCAGTGGGGCGCCACGAGCAGTACTTC. Amino acid sequence: CASSLPPVGRHEQYF.

This clone was observed once. The chain is built from TRBV11-2 and TRBJ1-2; D is undetermined. Germline CDR1 and CDR2: SGHAT and FQNNGV. Trimming pared 6 bases from V and 5 bases from J, leaving 13 bases between. The CDR3 loop spans 13 amino acids. CDR3 sequence (DNA): TGTGCCAGCAGATTCGACACCCAGTATGGCTACACCTTC. This translates into CASRFDTQYGYTF. Full variable domain (outside the CDR3, taken from reference TRBV11-2 and TRBJ1-2): EAGVAQSPRYKIIEKRQSVAFWCNPISGHATLYWYQQILGQGPKLLIQFQNNGVVDDSQLPKDRFSAERLKGVDSTLKIQPAKLEDSAVYLCASRFDTQYGYTFGSGTRLTVV.

The V and J genes are TRBV4-3 and TRBJ2-7; 12 bases match TRBD1. Germline loops: CDR1 LGHNA, CDR2 YSLEER. CDR3 length: 14 residues. The V and J ends lost 5 bases and 7 bases, in that order; junction bases with no gene match: 6. The CDR3 DNA follows: TGCGCCAGCAGCTTCCGGGACAGGGGGCATGAGCAGTACTTC. Its protein product is CASSFRDRGHEQYF.

J is TRBJ1-6 and V is TRBV25-1, with D perhaps matching TRBD1 (6 bases). CDR1 MGHDK and CDR2 SYGVNS come from the germline V gene. The V gene lost 2 bases and the J gene lost 6 bases, with 11 bases spanning the gap. The CDR3 runs to 15 residues. The CDR3 nucleotides are TGTGCCAGCAGTGAAGGTGCAGGGGCTAATTCACCCCTCCACTTT. Translation gives CASSEGAGANSPLHF.

The CDR3 loop is CASSDREEGQETQYF. CDR3 nucleotide sequence: TGTGCCAGCTCTGACAGGGAAGAGGGCCAAGAGACCCAGTACTTC. V is TRBV2 and J is TRBJ2-5; 7 bases line up with TRBD1. The CDR3 length is 15 residues. Looked up from germline, CDR1 is SNHLY and CDR2 is FYNNEI. With 8 bases clipped from V and 1 base from J, the junction kept 10 bases outside the gene matches.

V gene TRBV7-9 combines with J gene TRBJ2-5; D not certain. The germline V gene encodes CDR1 SEHNR and CDR2 FQNEAQ (reference sequence). The CDR3 extends over 16 amino acids. V lost 5 bases and J 3 bases, leaving 19 bases between the germline ends. As DNA, the CDR3 is TGTGCCAGCAGCCTGCCTCGTGTAACCACCGAAGAGACCCAGTACTTC. Its translation: CASSLPRVTTEETQYF.

The chain employs TRBV29-1 and TRBJ2-3; perhaps TRBD2 as D (6 bases). The CDR3 extends over 12 amino acids. Per germline, CDR1 SQVTM and CDR2 ANQGSEA. Between the trimmed V and J ends, which lost 6 bases and 5 bases, there was a span of 12 bases. CDR3 in amino acids: CSVCPGGDTQYF. The CDR3 region has the DNA TGCAGCGTCTGCCCCGGGGGAGATACGCAGTATTTT.

The gene calls are TRBV7-9 and TRBJ2-5; 9 bases match TRBD1. Germline CDR1 SEHNR, CDR2 FQNEAQ (reference sequence). The CDR3 spans 15 residues. Trimming took 1 base from V and 4 from J; bases not matched to a gene: 4. The CDR3 reads CASSLGQGVAETQYF. In DNA form, the CDR3 reads TGTGCCAGCAGCTTAGGACAGGGGGTAGCAGAGACCCAGTACTTC.

The rearrangement uses TRBV7-9 and TRBJ2-7; 8 nucleotides line up with TRBD1. This CDR3 comprises 16 residues. V lost 3 bases, J lost 4 bases, and 11 bases stayed unmatched. Germline CDR1 is SEHNR and CDR2 is FQNEAQ (reference sequence). This CDR3 is CASSFPTGTGPYEQYF. In DNA form, the CDR3 reads TGTGCCAGCAGCTTCCCGACCGGGACAGGACCTTACGAGCAGTACTTC.

The chain combines TRBV19 with TRBJ1-1; unclear D gene. The CDR3 runs 13 residues. V gave up 5 bases and J gave up 1 base, with 8 bases separating them. CDR1 is LNHDA and CDR2 is SQIVND in the germline V gene (reference sequence). The CDR3, as DNA: TGTGCCAGTAGTTTTAACAGGAACACTGAAGCTTTCTTT. It encodes CASSFNRNTEAFF.

The V gene is TRBV11-2, the J gene TRBJ2-1; perhaps TRBD1 as D (5 bases). Germline values: CDR1 SGHAT, CDR2 FQNNGV. V lost 8 bases to trimming and J lost 4 bases, with 18 bases between them. This CDR3 is built from 15 residues. The CDR3 spells CASQSEQEVYNEQFF. The CDR3 nucleotides are TGTGCCAGCCAATCGGAACAGGAAGTTTACAATGAGCAGTTCTTC.

The chain employs TRBV7-9 and TRBJ2-4, with a weak D call TRBD1 (5 bases). This CDR3 is built from 15 residues. The V gene's germline CDR1 is SEHNR and CDR2 FQNEAQ (reference sequence). V was cut by 1 base and J by 7 bases, with 14 bases left in between. The CDR3 loop reads CASSLEVGVGNIQYF. The CDR3, as DNA: TGTGCCAGCAGCTTAGAGGTAGGGGTAGGGAACATTCAGTACTTC.

The CDR3, as DNA: TGCGCCAGCAGCCAAGCTTTCCGGACTTTGTATAATTCACCCCTCCACTTT. Its translation is CASSQAFRTLYNSPLHF. The rearrangement uses TRBV4-1 and TRBJ1-6; D not certain. This CDR3 has 17 amino acids. Trimming removed 1 base from V and 4 bases from J, with 14 bases in between. CDR1 is MGHRA, CDR2 YSYEKL, per germline.

This chain uses TRBV19 with TRBJ2-7; D is unresolved. The CDR3 sequence is 14 residues long. Trimming removed 5 bases at V and 4 bases at J, with 15 bases between. Looked up from germline, CDR1 is LNHDA and CDR2 is SQIVND (reference sequence). This chain's CDR3 is CASSFALRDYEQYF. The CDR3 bases are TGTGCCAGTAGTTTCGCCCTCCGAGATTACGAGCAGTACTTC. Using reference TRBV19 and TRBJ2-7 for the parts outside the CDR3, the full variable domain is DGGITQSPKYLFRKEGQNVTLSCEQNLNHDAMYWYRQDPGQGLRLIYYSQIVNDFQKGDIAEGYSVSREKKESFPLTVTSAQKNPTAFYLCASSFALRDYEQYFGPGTRLTVT.

As for this clone: This CDR3 is also generated by other DNA sequences in the sample. V is TRBV27 and J is TRBJ2-3; D tentatively fits TRBD1 or TRBD2 (5 bases each). The germline V gene encodes CDR1 MNHEY and CDR2 SMNVEV (reference sequence). V lost 6 bases and J 0 bases, leaving 10 bases between the germline ends. This CDR3 is built from 14 residues. Here the CDR3 reads CASSLGDSTDTQYF. Here the CDR3 DNA reads TGTGCCAGCAGCCTAGGGGACAGCACAGATACGCAGTATTTT.

The rearrangement links TRBV2 to TRBJ1-6, with 7 positions matching TRBD1. The germline V gene has CDR1 SNHLY and CDR2 FYNNEI. V was clipped by 6 bases and J by 0 bases; unmatched bases: 5. The CDR3 contains 16 residues. The CDR3 DNA follows: TGTGCCAGCAGGGGTACAGGGGACTCCTATAATTCACCCCTCCACTTT. It translates to CASRGTGDSYNSPLHF.

The rearrangement joins TRBV30 to TRBJ2-1; D not resolved. CDR3 length equals 14 residues. Germline V lookup: CDR1 GTSNPN, CDR2 SVGIG (reference sequence). Between the trimmed V and J ends, which lost 0 bases and 9 bases, there was a span of 15 bases. CDR3 loop: CAWSVGLPEGEQFF. CDR3 nucleotide sequence: TGTGCCTGGAGTGTCGGTCTTCCCGAAGGTGAGCAGTTCTTC.

Concerning this clone: This sample includes further DNA sequences coding for the same CDR3. CDR3 amino acids: CASSVGSSGNTIYF. The CDR3 DNA follows: TGTGCCAGCAGCGTAGGCAGCTCTGGAAACACCATATATTTT. The chain is built from TRBV9 and TRBJ1-3; D remains unclear. The V end was cut by 0 bases, the J end by 0 bases, with 4 bases between. The CDR3 has 14 residues. Per germline, CDR1 SGDLS and CDR2 YYNGEE.

The V call is TRBV5-4, the J call TRBJ2-3; perhaps D is TRBD1 or TRBD2 (6 bases each). The germline V gene encodes CDR1 SGHNT and CDR2 YYREEE (reference sequence). The CDR3 runs to 16 residues. V lost 1 base and J lost 1, with 13 bases in between. This CDR3 reads CASSLWGASGTDTQYF. DNA for the CDR3: TGTGCCAGCAGCTTGTGGGGGGCTTCGGGCACAGATACGCAGTATTTT.

For this clone: The same CDR3 can be traced to other DNA sequences in this sample. The chain recombines TRBV5-8 with TRBJ2-7, with D possibly TRBD1 on 5 matching bases. The CDR3 covers 12 residues. Trimming took off 4 bases at V and 3 bases at J, with 8 bases between the two ends. CDR1 is SGHTS, CDR2 YDEGEE, per germline. CDR3 bases: TGTGCCAGCAGCCCCGACAGCTACGAGCAGTACTTC. Translation: CASSPDSYEQYF. The full variable domain, rest sourced from reference TRBV5-8 and TRBJ2-7, is EAGVTQSPTHLIKTRGQQATLRCSPISGHTSVYWYQQALGLGLQFLLWYDEGEERNRGNFPPRFSGRQFPNYSSELNVNALELEDSALYLCASSPDSYEQYFGPGTRLTVT.

With respect to this clone: The sample holds other DNA sequences that translate to the same CDR3. The chain employs TRBV2 and TRBJ2-3; D unresolved. V gave up 1 base and J gave up 5 bases, with 4 bases separating them. CDR1 is SNHLY, CDR2 FYNNEI, per germline. This CDR3 comprises 12 residues. DNA for the CDR3: TGTGCCAGCAGTGAAGTCGGAGATACGCAGTATTTT. This gives the protein CASSEVGDTQYF.

The chain has TRBV13 and TRBJ2-2, with D tentatively TRBD1 or TRBD2 (5 bases each). CDR1 is PRHDT and CDR2 is FYEKMQ in the germline V gene (reference sequence). V dropped 8 bases and J dropped 5 bases, with 15 bases sitting between them. This CDR3 spans 14 amino acids. DNA for the CDR3: TGTGCCAGCGGGCTAGGGGACGGGACCGGGGAGCTGTTTTTT. It translates to CASGLGDGTGELFF.

The chain couples TRBV30 to TRBJ2-5; 8 nucleotides line up with TRBD1. The V and J ends lost 5 bases and 5 bases, in that order; junction bases with no gene match: 4. Germline assignment: CDR1 GTSNPN and CDR2 SVGIG (reference sequence). This CDR3 is built from 12 residues. The chain's CDR3 is CAWDRGVETQYF. CDR3 coding DNA: TGTGCCTGGGACAGGGGAGTGGAGACCCAGTACTTC.

CDR3 DNA: TGTGCCAGCAGCCAAGAAGGGGGGATGGACACTGAAGCTTTCTTT. Amino acids: CASSQEGGMDTEAFF. J is TRBJ1-1 and V is TRBV4-2; maybe TRBD1 (6 bases). Trimming stripped 0 bases from V and 3 bases from J, with 11 bases between. This CDR3 has 15 amino acids. CDR1 and CDR2 (germline): LGHNA, YNFKEQ.

CDR3 amino acids: CASSFSGRSSYNEQFF. DNA of the CDR3: TGTGCCAGCAGCTTCAGCGGGAGGTCTTCCTACAATGAGCAGTTCTTC. This chain uses TRBV11-2 with TRBJ2-1, with 9 bases matching TRBD2. V trimming: 3 bases; J trimming: 1 base; junction bases outside the gene matches: 4. Looked up from germline, CDR1 is SGHAT and CDR2 is FQNNGV. This CDR3 has 16 amino acids.

The genes are TRBV27 and TRBJ2-7; 10 nucleotides match TRBD1. Per germline, CDR1 MNHEY and CDR2 SMNVEV (reference sequence). CDR3 size: 15 residues. Trimming cost V 5 bases and J 3 bases; bases outside gene matches: 7. The CDR3, as DNA: TGTGCCAGCAGTGTCTCCGGGACAGGGGACTACGAGCAGTACTTC. Protein: CASSVSGTGDYEQYF.

This clone was counted only a few times. J is TRBJ1-2 and V is TRBV19; tentatively, D is TRBD1 (5 bases). Germline V gene lookup returns CDR1 LNHDA and CDR2 SQIVND (reference sequence). CDR3 size: 12 residues. V lost 5 bases to trimming and J lost 3 bases, with 7 bases between them. The CDR3 sequence is CASSGDYYGYTF. In DNA form, the CDR3 reads TGTGCCAGTAGTGGGGACTACTATGGCTACACCTTC. The full variable domain, rest sourced from reference TRBV19 and TRBJ1-2, is DGGITQSPKYLFRKEGQNVTLSCEQNLNHDAMYWYRQDPGQGLRLIYYSQIVNDFQKGDIAEGYSVSREKKESFPLTVTSAQKNPTAFYLCASSGDYYGYTFGSGTRLTVV.

The chain employs TRBV4-1 and TRBJ2-7, with D maybe TRBD2 (6 bases). In germline, CDR1 is MGHRA, CDR2 YSYEKL. The V gene lost 1 base and the J gene lost 4 bases, with 14 bases spanning the gap. The CDR3 has 15 amino acids. CDR3 sequence: CASSQGGGNLYEQYF. The CDR3 bases are TGCGCCAGCAGCCAAGGCGGAGGGAATTTGTACGAGCAGTACTTC.